This T cell receptor beta chain was sequenced for a study of post-analysis software for immune sequencing data. About the study: Recorded disease courses covered relapsing-remitting, secondary progressive and progressive-relapsing multiple sclerosis. Some patients had no subtype annotation. Whole-study findings and limits: The five TRBV segments detected at higher frequency in patients than in controls included TRBV5-6, TRBV5-1 and TRBV20-1. Controls significantly exceeded multiple sclerosis patients in normalized Chao1 diversity.

Note on this clonotype: Its antigen is unknown.

Germline assignment: CDR1 DFQATT and CDR2 SNEGSKA (reference sequence). The CDR3 is made up of 15 amino acids. cDNA libraries for TCR beta contained unique molecular identifiers. T cells numbering about 0.95 to 10 million yielded 450,000 to 500,000 cDNA molecules. TCRdb reprocessed the PCR reads via MiXCR and lists one record per CDR3 protein. Of 650,000 to 900,000 distinct CDR3 sequences listed, around 45% are singletons. The chain links TRBV20-1 to TRBJ2-4, with 10 nucleotides matching TRBD2. The DNA end is a closer match to TRBJ2-7, so the J assignment may be wrong. This TCR came from a girl between 10 and 17 years old with multiple sclerosis. Input material: blood. CDR3 amino acids: CSAPLGTSAAYEQYF. DNA of the CDR3: TGCAGTGCTCCCCTCGGGACTAGCGCAGCCTACGAGCAGTACTTC.